This T cell receptor beta chain comes out of a study of T cell repertoires in cytomegalovirus infection. This clonotype appeared a few times. Each CDR3 protein gets one entry after TCRdb re-called the reads with MiXCR. Of around 740,000 distinct CDR3 sequences detected, less than 40% appear once; the ten largest clones hold around 2.8%. The germline CDR1 and CDR2 sequences are DFQATT and SNEGSKA (reference sequence). The CDR3 runs to 12 residues. Trimming took off 7 bases at V and 4 bases at J, with 11 bases between the two ends. This sequence was found in a human donor in good health (CMV status not recorded). Some clones in this sample may be carry-over from other donors' samples. This chain uses TRBV20-1 with TRBJ1-5, with a possible D match to TRBD1 (6 bases). What was sequenced was PBMCs. CDR3 DNA: TGCAGTGTACACAGGGAGAATCAGCCCCAGCATTTT. Its translation is CSVHRENQPQHF.